One and the same sample provided the 16 T cell receptor beta chains below, sequenced in a study of tumor and adjacent non-tumor tissue in lung cancer. RNA was extracted from bulk tissue without any cell sorting. Distant lung tissue was collected more than 3 cm away from the tumor edge. TCRbeta libraries were built with three rounds of nested PCR, modified from ARM-PCR. TCRdb passed the multiplex PCR reads through MiXCR, listing each CDR3 protein once. There are 70,000 to 90,000 distinct CDR3 sequences in the sample; around 70% occur only once, and about a quarter lies in the top ten. Sequencing input: distant non-tumor lung tissue. Receptors originate from a woman aged 50 to 65 with non-small cell lung cancer.

About this clonotype itself: A much larger clone differs from this one at a single base, so this may be a read error. V usage is TRBV12-3 or TRBV12-4 and J usage is TRBJ2-5; D ambiguous. The V end lost 3 bases, the J end lost 2 bases, and 13 bases lay between the germline ends. The length of the CDR3 is 15 residues. DNA for the CDR3: TGTGCCAGCAGTTTCTCCACAGAGACTCAAGAGACCCAGTACTTC. This gives the protein CASSFSTETQETQYF.

The V call is TRBV14, the J call TRBJ1-1, with TRBD1 matching 7 bases. From germline, CDR1 is SGHDN and CDR2 FVKESK. The V gene end was trimmed by 0 bases and the J gene end by 4 bases; junction bases not matched to a gene: 5. The CDR3 contains 15 residues. As DNA, the CDR3 is TGTGCCAGCAGCCAAGACAGGGGGTTCGCCACTGAAGCTTTCTTT. It specifies CASSQDRGFATEAFF. The complete variable domain, with remaining parts taken from reference TRBV14 and TRBJ1-1, reads EAGVTQFPSHSVIEKGQTVTLRCDPISGHDNLYWYRRVMGKEIKFLLHFVKESKQDESGMPNNRFLAERTGGTYSTLKVQPAELEDSGVYFCASSQDRGFATEAFFGQGTRLTVV.

Note on this clonotype: Germline and junction disagree at one end, which may indicate a read error. The chain combines TRBV20-1 with TRBJ2-7; no clear D gene. CDR3 size: 13 residues. Germline V gene sequence: CDR1 DFQATT, CDR2 SNEGSKA (reference sequence). The CDR3 DNA reads TGCAGTGCTGACGGCTGGAGCTCCTACGAACAGTACTTC. Translation gives CSADGWSSYEQYF.

In its sample, this clonotype was seen once. The junction departs from the called germline gene at one end, perhaps through a read error. The genes are TRBV11-1 and TRBJ1-1, with 12 nucleotides matching TRBD1. Germline CDR1 reads SGHAT; CDR2 reads FQDESV (reference sequence). The CDR3 length is 15 residues. The CDR3 region has the DNA TGTGCCAGCAGCTTTCCGGGACAGGGGGCTTGTGAAGCTCTCTTT. This gives the protein CASSFPGQGACEALF.

Details on this clonotype: This sequence may be a read error, since a much larger clone differs from it by one base. Since no conserved phenylalanine or tryptophan closes the CDR3, a read error is the likely cause. The chain employs TRBV20-1 and TRBJ2-5; TRBD1 agrees at 8 bases. The CDR3 extends over 16 amino acids. J lost 2 bases, V lost 7 bases, and 15 bases had no gene match. CDR1 and CDR2 (germline): DFQATT, SNEGSKA (reference sequence). Here the CDR3 reads CSGIGRGRRGQETQYI. DNA for the CDR3: TGCAGTGGGATTGGCAGGGGGCGTCGAGGGCAAGAGACCCAGTACATC.

The chain recombines TRBV4-1 with TRBJ1-1; TRBD1 agrees at 7 bases. Trimming took 3 bases from V and 4 from J; bases not matched to a gene: 8. CDR1 is MGHRA and CDR2 is YSYEKL in the germline V gene. This CDR3 is built from 15 residues. CDR3 amino acids: CASSHQTQGGTEAFF. In DNA form, the CDR3 reads TGCGCCAGCAGCCACCAAACCCAGGGGGGCACTGAAGCTTTCTTT.

This clonotype was seen many times. The CDR3 DNA is TGCAGTGCTGAACTAGCTTACGAGCAGTACTTC. Amino acids: CSAELAYEQYF. This chain links TRBV20-1 with TRBJ2-7; possible D gene TRBD2, 6 bases. Germline assignment: CDR1 DFQATT and CDR2 SNEGSKA (reference sequence). V lost 5 bases and J 4 bases, leaving 9 bases between the germline ends. This CDR3 has 11 residues.

With respect to this clonotype: A much larger clone lies a single base off, so this may be a read error. The V and J genes are TRBV4-1 and TRBJ2-1; D remains ambiguous. Looked up from germline, CDR1 is MGHRA and CDR2 is YSYEKL. CDR3 size: 13 residues. This chain's CDR3 is CVSSQVSNDEQFF. The CDR3, as DNA: TGCGTCAGCAGCCAAGTTTCAAACGATGAGCAGTTCTTC.

Of note for this clonotype: A much bigger clone sits one base away, suggesting this may be a read error. The gene calls are TRBV4-1 and TRBJ2-1; TRBD1 is a possible D gene (6 bases). CDR3 size: 15 residues. Trimming took off 2 bases at V and 2 bases at J, with 10 bases between the two ends. Germline V gives CDR1 MGHRA, CDR2 YSYEKL. The CDR3 loop is CASSQRGGPYNEQFF. CDR3 coding DNA: TGCGCCAGCAGCCAACGTGGGGGCCCCTACAATGAGCAGTTCTTC.

About this clonotype itself: A much larger clone lies a single base off, so this may be a read error. The CDR3 does not close with the conserved phenylalanine or tryptophan, likely indicating a read error. The chain couples TRBV6-2 or TRBV6-3 to TRBJ2-5; 8 bases agree with TRBD1. Per germline, CDR1 MNHEY and CDR2 SVGEGT. V shed 6 bases, J shed 5 bases, and the junction held 8 bases outside the gene matches. The CDR3 is 14 residues long. The CDR3 DNA is TGTGCCAGCAGCCTGGACAGGGCCCCTGAGACCCAGTACTTG. Its protein is CASSLDRAPETQYL.

A note on this clonotype: A much larger clone lies a single base off, so this may be a read error. Since no conserved phenylalanine or tryptophan closes the CDR3, a read error is the likely cause. This chain joins TRBV4-1 and TRBJ2-1; 14 bases are a match to TRBD2. Germline assignment: CDR1 MGHRA and CDR2 YSYEKL. The CDR3 is made up of 14 amino acids. The J segment lost 10 bases and the V segment lost 4 bases, leaving 3 bases of the junction unmatched. The CDR3 nucleotides are TGCGCCAGCAGCCCGGGACTAGCGGGAGACGAGCAGTTCTTA. It translates to CASSPGLAGDEQFL.

This clonotype was recorded at least ten times. This chain connects TRBV29-1 to TRBJ2-1; D remains unclear. Trimming removed 0 bases from V and 5 bases from J, with 14 bases in between. The CDR3 spans 15 residues. Germline loops: CDR1 SQVTM, CDR2 ANQGSEA. The CDR3 region is CSVEDWLDPHNEQFF. The CDR3 coding sequence is TGCAGCGTTGAAGATTGGCTAGACCCTCACAATGAGCAGTTCTTC.

With regard to this clonotype: A read error is possible here, since a much larger clone lies one base away. This chain connects TRBV29-1 to TRBJ2-5; D may be TRBD1 (7 bases). V was trimmed by 6 bases and J by 4 bases, leaving 18 bases between them. The CDR3 has 14 amino acids. The germline V gene encodes CDR1 SQVTM and CDR2 ANQGSEA. DNA for the CDR3: TGCAGCGTGAACAGGGGCCACGGGGGAGAGACCCAGTACTTC. Its protein product is CSVNRGHGGETQYF.

This clonotype was seen just once. This sequence may be a read error, since a much larger clone differs from it by one base. No conserved phenylalanine or tryptophan ends this CDR3, so it is likely a read error. J is TRBJ1-1 and V is TRBV20-1; D is perhaps TRBD1 (6 bases). Looked up from germline, CDR1 is DFQATT and CDR2 is SNEGSKA (reference sequence). Trimming stripped 4 bases from V and 6 bases from J, with 9 bases between. The CDR3 has 11 amino acids. The chain's CDR3 is CSAINRAEAFS. The DNA of the CDR3 is TGCAGTGCTATTAACAGGGCTGAAGCTTTCTCT.

This clonotype was recorded many times. V usage is TRBV5-6 and J usage is TRBJ2-3, with 8 bases fitting TRBD2. CDR1 and CDR2 from the germline V gene are SGHDT and YYEEEE. After removal of 3 bases from V and 6 bases from J, the junction contained 9 bases not matched to a gene. CDR3 length: 15 amino acids. The DNA of the CDR3 is TGTGCCAGCAGCTGGATGGGACTAGGTGGGGATACGCAGTATTTT. Its protein is CASSWMGLGGDTQYF.

In regard to this clonotype: The junction differs from germline at one of its ends, possibly a read error. This sequence joins TRBV4-1 and TRBJ1-4, with D unclear. Per germline, CDR1 MGHRA and CDR2 YSYEKL. The CDR3 is made up of 15 amino acids. CDR3 amino acids: CPSSQVAGFNEKLFF. DNA for the CDR3: TGCCCCAGCAGTCAAGTGGCGGGGTTTAATGAAAAACTGTTTTTT.